This TCR beta chain was profiled in a study of identical twins. General study results and limits: Compared with models, monozygotic twins showed more out-of-frame TCR alpha sharing.

As to this clonotype: Its target is not known.

Each CDR3 protein is one row after TCRdb ran MiXCR on the 5' RACE reads. The sample carries 430,000 or so distinct CDR3 sequences, roughly 26% recorded once. Separately, the same data were catalogued under a study of T cells expressing NK-cell markers. According to that study: Repertoire data for TCR beta were derived from sorted T cells (CD3+CD56+NKG2C+, CD3+CD56+NKG2C- and CD3+CD56-NKG2C+). These same clonotypes (in four donors) also led the CD3+CD56-NKG2C+ fraction.

The TCR sequence derives from a woman under 30 in good health. The sequenced material came from CD4+ T cells sorted from blood.

The CDR3 reads CASSLVLVDTGELFF. The CDR3 DNA reads TGCGCCAGCAGCTTGGTACTAGTTGACACCGGGGAGCTGTTTTTT. V usage is TRBV5-1 and J usage is TRBJ2-2; tentative D call: TRBD2 (5 bases). CDR1 SGHRS and CDR2 YFSETQ come from the germline V gene. The CDR3 loop spans 15 amino acids. V lost 0 bases to trimming and J lost 3 bases, with 9 bases between them.